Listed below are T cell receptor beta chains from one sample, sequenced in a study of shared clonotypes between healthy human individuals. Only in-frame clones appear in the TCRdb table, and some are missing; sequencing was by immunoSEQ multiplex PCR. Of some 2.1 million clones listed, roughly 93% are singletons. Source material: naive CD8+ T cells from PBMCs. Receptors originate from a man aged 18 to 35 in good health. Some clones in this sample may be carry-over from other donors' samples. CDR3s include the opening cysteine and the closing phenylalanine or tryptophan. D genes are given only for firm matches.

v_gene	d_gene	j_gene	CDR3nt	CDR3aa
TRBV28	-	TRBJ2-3	TGTGCCAGCAGGTTACCTGAAGGCGCTAGCACAGATACGCAGTATTTT	CASRLPEGASTDTQYF
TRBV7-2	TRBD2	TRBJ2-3	TGTGCCCGCCATGGACTAGCTTCAGATACGCAGTATTTT	CARHGLASDTQYF
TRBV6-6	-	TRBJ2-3	TGTGCCAGCAGTTACTTTGACAGGCTCACAGATACGCAGTATTTT	CASSYFDRLTDTQYF
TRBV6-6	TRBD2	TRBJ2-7	TGTGCCAGCAGTTCGCTAGCGGGAGGGCCTAACGAGCAGTACTTC	CASSSLAGGPNEQYF
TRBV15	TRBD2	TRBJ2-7	TGTGCCACCAGTTCAACTAGCGGATCTAACGAGCAGTACTTC	CATSSTSGSNEQYF
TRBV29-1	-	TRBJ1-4	TGCAGCGTCTACGAACCCGACTCTTATGAAAAACTGTTTTTT	CSVYEPDSYEKLFF
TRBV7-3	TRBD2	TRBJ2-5	TGTGCCAGCAGCCCGGGACTAGCGGGACGAGAGACCCAGTACTTC	CASSPGLAGRETQYF
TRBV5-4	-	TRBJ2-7	TGTGCCAGCAGCTTAACCACGAGGTCCTACGAGCAGTACTTC	CASSLTTRSYEQYF
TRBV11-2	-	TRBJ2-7	TGTGCCAGCAGCTTAGATCCTGGACCCTACGAGCAGTACTTC	CASSLDPGPYEQYF
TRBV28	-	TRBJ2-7	TGTGCCAGCAGTTTAACGACGGTCTACGAGCAGTACTTC	CASSLTTVYEQYF
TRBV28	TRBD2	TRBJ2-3	TGTGCCAGCACCCTTAGCGGGTCTAGCGGGAGCTCAGATACGCAGTATTTT	CASTLSGSSGSSDTQYF
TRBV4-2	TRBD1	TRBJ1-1	TGTGCCAGCAGCGACCACAGGGGGCAGAACACTGAAGCTTTCTTT	CASSDHRGQNTEAFF
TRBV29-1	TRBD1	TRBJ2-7	TGCAGCGTTGAAAATCCGTCCGGGACAGGTACCTACGAGCAGTACTTC	CSVENPSGTGTYEQYF
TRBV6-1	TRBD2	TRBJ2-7	TGTGCCAGCAGGGGGACTAGCGGGAGTCTCTACGAGCAGTACTTC	CASRGTSGSLYEQYF
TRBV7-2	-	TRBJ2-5	TGTGCCAGCAGCTTATTTCGGGTGGGAGAGACCCAGTACTTC	CASSLFRVGETQYF
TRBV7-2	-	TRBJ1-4	TGTGCCAGCAGCCCGGCCCGCACTAATGAAAAACTGTTTTTT	CASSPARTNEKLFF
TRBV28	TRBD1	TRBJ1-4	TGTGCCAGCAGAACGACAGGGATCACTAATGAAAAACTGTTTTTT	CASRTTGITNEKLFF
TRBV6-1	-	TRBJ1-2	TGTGCCAGCAGTGAAGCGCGGTTGCAGTTCAACCCCTATGGCTACACCTTC	CASSEARLQFNPYGYTF